Following are 25 T cell receptor beta chains from one sample sequenced in a study of blood T cell repertoires in COVID-19. The data were produced by immunoSEQ multiplex PCR, yet TCRdb's version contains in-frame clones alone and is incomplete. The table includes about 39,000 clones, around nine tenths detected once. The sequenced sample consisted of peripheral blood. The receptors were gathered from a human donor in a cohort sampled during active COVID-19.

CDR3 DNA: TGTGCCAGCAGCTGGGAGGCGGGGACTGAAGCTTTCTTT. It encodes CASSWEAGTEAFF. The V and J genes are TRBV9 and TRBJ1-1; no clear D. The CDR3 is 13 residues long. Trimming took off 4 bases at V and 5 bases at J, with 12 bases between the two ends. CDR1 SGDLS and CDR2 YYNGEE come from the germline V gene.

The chain uses TRBV25-1 and TRBJ2-3; 8 nucleotides match TRBD1. J lost 3 bases, V lost 3 bases, and 5 bases had no gene match. Germline assignment: CDR1 MGHDK and CDR2 SYGVNS. This CDR3 is 15 amino acids long. CDR3 nucleotides: TGTGCCAGCAGTGAGTGGACAGGGCAGACAGATACGCAGTATTTT. This encodes CASSEWTGQTDTQYF.

The genes are TRBV5-4 and TRBJ2-7, with 7 bases lining up with TRBD1. Germline CDR1 reads SGHNT; CDR2 reads YYREEE (reference sequence). This CDR3 region has 16 residues. Losses at the gene ends were 4 bases for V and 0 bases for J; bases not matched to a gene: 10. DNA of the CDR3: TGTGCCAGCAGCCCCCGGACAGGAACCAACTCCTACGAGCAGTACTTC. It codes for CASSPRTGTNSYEQYF. Based on the CDR3 plus reference TRBV5-4 and TRBJ2-7, the full variable domain is ETGVTQSPTHLIKTRGQQVTLRCSSQSGHNTVSWYQQALGQGPQFIFQYYREEENGRGNFPPRFSGLQFPNYSSELNVNALELDDSALYLCASSPRTGTNSYEQYFGPGTRLTVT.

This chain joins TRBV7-5 and TRBJ2-1; the table's TRBD2 call for D was not verified on the DNA. TRBV7-5 is recorded as a pseudogene. The CDR3 extends over 18 amino acids. The CDR3 DNA reads as TGTGTCAGAAGCACTGTAGGACTAGCGGGGGGGTGGTTGAATGAGCAGTTCTTC. The encoded protein is CVRSTVGLAGGWLNEQFF.

V is TRBV5-1 and J is TRBJ2-2; 7 bases fit TRBD1. The CDR3 length is 14 residues. Germline V gives CDR1 SGHRS, CDR2 YFSETQ. The V gene end was trimmed by 1 base and the J gene end by 5 bases; junction bases not matched to a gene: 2. CDR3 bases: TGCGCCAGCAGCTTGACGACAGGGACCGGGGAGCTGTTTTTT. As protein: CASSLTTGTGELFF. Complete variable domain (other parts from reference TRBV5-1 and TRBJ2-2): KAGVTQTPRYLIKTRGQQVTLSCSPISGHRSVSWYQQTPGQGLQFLFEYFSETQRNKGNFPGRFSGRQFSNSRSEMNVSTLELGDSALYLCASSLTTGTGELFFGEGSRLTVL.

This clone was detected only a few times. The chain combines TRBV19 with TRBJ1-5, with D possibly matching TRBD1 (5 bases). This CDR3 spans 14 amino acids. Deletions cut 3 bases from V and 6 bases from J, with 12 bases between. The germline gives CDR1 LNHDA, CDR2 SQIVND (reference sequence). As DNA, the CDR3 is TGTGCCAGTAGTATCCAAGGGGAGGGTCAGCCCCAGCATTTT. It encodes CASSIQGEGQPQHF.

The chain has TRBV12-3 or TRBV12-4 and TRBJ2-1; 7 positions match TRBD2. With 9 bases clipped from V and 7 bases from J, the junction kept 3 bases outside the gene matches. The CDR3 consists of 11 residues. The CDR3 DNA follows: TGTGCCAGTTCCGGGGGGAATGAGCAGTTCTTC. It is translated as CASSGGNEQFF.

The V call is TRBV6-4, the J call TRBJ1-2, with TRBD1 matching 8 bases. The CDR3 runs to 16 residues. Germline loops: CDR1 MRHNA, CDR2 SNTAGT. With 3 bases clipped from V and 8 bases from J, the junction kept 14 bases outside the gene matches. Here the CDR3 reads CASSDLENRGFFGYTF. The CDR3, as DNA: TGTGCCAGCAGTGATTTGGAAAACAGGGGGTTCTTCGGCTACACCTTC.

This chain links TRBV19 with TRBJ1-4; D call uncertain. V was shortened by 3 bases and J by 7 bases, with 12 bases between the two germline ends. The length of the CDR3 is 14 residues. Germline V gene lookup returns CDR1 LNHDA and CDR2 SQIVND (reference sequence). This CDR3 reads CASSIDLEGEKLFF. The CDR3 nucleotides are TGTGCCAGTAGTATTGATCTGGAGGGTGAAAAACTGTTTTTT.

The chain links TRBV5-1 to TRBJ2-1; D unresolved. Germline V gene data show CDR1 as SGHRS and CDR2 as YFSETQ. The V and J ends lost 2 bases and 5 bases respectively, with 2 bases between them. This CDR3 has 11 residues. The CDR3 here is CASSFNNEQFF. The CDR3 nucleotides read TGCGCCAGCAGCTTTAACAATGAGCAGTTCTTC.

This chain joins TRBV19 and TRBJ1-5, with D possibly matching TRBD1 (5 bases). V was shortened by 10 bases and J by 3 bases, with 22 bases between the two germline ends. This CDR3 is built from 16 residues. The V gene's germline CDR1 is LNHDA and CDR2 SQIVND (reference sequence). CDR3 residues: CATSSRWGVNNQPQHF. As DNA, the CDR3 is TGTGCCACCTCCTCACGGTGGGGGGTAAACAATCAGCCCCAGCATTTT.

V is TRBV4-1 and J is TRBJ2-2; TRBD1 matches 7 bases. V was clipped by 2 bases and J by 0 bases; unmatched bases: 6. This CDR3 region has 17 residues. Germline V CDR1 and CDR2: MGHRA, YSYEKL. Here the CDR3 DNA reads TGCGCCAGCAGCCAAAGGGACAGCAGCTCGAACACCGGGGAGCTGTTTTTT. It specifies CASSQRDSSSNTGELFF.

The genes are TRBV7-9 and TRBJ1-2; 9 bases align to TRBD1. The V gene end was trimmed by 0 bases and the J gene end by 7 bases; junction bases not matched to a gene: 9. Germline loops: CDR1 SEHNR, CDR2 FQNEAQ (reference sequence). The CDR3 sequence is 16 residues long. CDR3 sequence reads: CASSLAGTGSSGGYTF. As DNA, the CDR3 is TGTGCCAGCAGCTTAGCTGGGACAGGGTCCTCCGGTGGCTACACCTTC.

The chain carries TRBV3-1 (or the pseudogene TRBV3-2) and TRBJ1-2, with no clear D. The CDR3 length is 15 residues. CDR1 and CDR2 (germline): LGHDT, YNNKEL (reference sequence). V lost 2 bases to trimming and J lost 3 bases, with 13 bases between them. CDR3 protein: CASSQYRGGHYGYTF. The DNA of the CDR3 is TGTGCCAGCAGCCAATATCGGGGAGGACACTATGGCTACACCTTC.

This rearrangement joins TRBV30 to TRBJ2-6, with TRBD1 as a possible D gene (6 bases). The CDR3 covers 15 residues. V lost 5 bases to trimming and J lost 8 bases, with 19 bases between them. Germline loops: CDR1 GTSNPN, CDR2 SVGIG (reference sequence). For the CDR3, the DNA is TGTGCCTGGGGGATGGACAGCTCGGGGACCAACGTCCTGACTTTC. It specifies CAWGMDSSGTNVLTF. The entire variable domain, with the rest obtained from reference TRBV30 and TRBJ2-6, is as follows: SQTIHQWPATLVQPVGSPLSLECTVEGTSNPNLYWYRQAAGRGLQLLFYSVGIGQISSEVPQNLSASRPQDRQFILSSKKLLLSDSGFYLCAWGMDSSGTNVLTFGAGSRLTVL.

The gene calls are TRBV7-6 and TRBJ2-5, with D possibly TRBD1 on 6 matching bases. The ends were cut back, 1 base at V and 1 base at J, with 7 bases in the middle. The CDR3 has 14 residues. CDR1 and CDR2 from the germline V gene are SGHVS and FNYEAQ. The CDR3 protein is CASSLGGPQETQYF. As DNA, the CDR3 is TGTGCCAGCAGCTTAGGGGGGCCCCAAGAGACCCAGTACTTC.

This clone was observed a single time. V usage is TRBV21-1 and J usage is TRBJ1-5. TRBV21-1 is noted as a pseudogene. This CDR3 is built from 16 residues. DNA of the CDR3: TGTGCCAGCAGCAAAGTTCCCAGGAGGAACGATCAGCCCCAGCATTTT. Amino acids: CASSKVPRRNDQPQHF.

This chain connects TRBV6-1 to TRBJ2-5; the match to TRBD1 covers 8 bases. The CDR3 runs 14 residues. Germline V gene data show CDR1 as MNHNS and CDR2 as SASEGT. V was pared by 3 bases and J by 5 bases, with 5 bases of the junction left unmatched. CDR3 DNA: TGTGCCAGCAGTGAGCCTGGACAGGGTGAGACCCAGTACTTC. Translating it yields CASSEPGQGETQYF.

In its sample, this clone was seen once. The rearrangement links TRBV3-1 (or the pseudogene TRBV3-2) to TRBJ2-7; D is perhaps TRBD2 (6 bases). This CDR3 spans 17 amino acids. Germline V lookup: CDR1 LGHDT, CDR2 YNNKEL (reference sequence). Trimming shortened V by 0 bases and J by 0 bases, and 15 bases separated the two germline ends. This chain's CDR3 is CASSQDSGLLTSYEQYF. The CDR3 bases are TGTGCCAGCAGCCAAGATTCGGGACTTTTAACCTCCTACGAGCAGTACTTC.

V and J are TRBV12-2 and TRBJ2-3; the tabulated D call, TRBD2, remains unverified against the DNA. TRBV12-2 is a listed pseudogene. The CDR3 covers 17 residues. DNA for the CDR3: TGTGCAAGTCGCCCATACCTAGGCGGGGGGGCGGCAGATACGCAGTATTTT. This gives the protein CASRPYLGGGAADTQYF.

With respect to this clone: Other nucleotide sequences in the sample specify the same CDR3. The chain is built from TRBV28 and TRBJ2-7, with D tentatively TRBD1 (5 bases). The CDR3 loop spans 14 amino acids. Per the germline V gene, CDR1 is MDHEN and CDR2 is SYDVKM. Between the trimmed V and J ends, which lost 3 bases and 2 bases, there was a span of 11 bases. CDR3 amino acids: CASSLTQGAYEQYF. In DNA, the CDR3 is TGTGCCAGCAGTTTGACCCAGGGCGCCTACGAGCAGTACTTC. Full variable domain (outside the CDR3, taken from reference TRBV28 and TRBJ2-7): DVKVTQSSRYLVKRTGEKVFLECVQDMDHENMFWYRQDPGLGLRLIYFSYDVKMKEKGDIPEGYSVSREKKERFSLILESASTNQTSMYLCASSLTQGAYEQYFGPGTRLTVT.

J is TRBJ2-3 and V is TRBV9; maybe TRBD2 (7 bases). Between the trimmed V and J ends, which lost 3 bases and 3 bases, there was a span of 17 bases. This CDR3 is 16 amino acids long. Germline V lookup: CDR1 SGDLS, CDR2 YYNGEE. CDR3 coding DNA: TGTGCCAGCAGCGCGCGACTAGCCGGGACAACAGATACGCAGTATTTT. Encoded protein: CASSARLAGTTDTQYF.

The J gene is TRBJ1-1, the V gene TRBV9; D is possibly TRBD1 (6 bases). Trimming cost V 0 bases and J 2 bases, with 11 bases left between them. CDR1 and CDR2 from the germline V gene are SGDLS and YYNGEE. The CDR3 is made up of 15 amino acids. CDR3 protein: CASSVEPGQNTEAFF. CDR3 nucleotide sequence: TGTGCCAGCAGCGTAGAGCCGGGACAAAACACTGAAGCTTTCTTT.

The genes are TRBV5-1 and TRBJ2-1; the D gene is possibly TRBD2 (6 bases). V lost 1 base to trimming and J lost 5 bases, with 10 bases between them. Germline V lookup: CDR1 SGHRS, CDR2 YFSETQ. CDR3 length equals 14 residues. In DNA form, the CDR3 reads TGCGCCAGCAGCTTGTTACCGGGAGACAATGAGCAGTTCTTC. This sequence encodes CASSLLPGDNEQFF.

The chain carries TRBV19 and TRBJ2-2; D is unresolved. The ends were cut back, 7 bases at V and 1 base at J, with 10 bases in the middle. Germline CDR1 LNHDA, CDR2 SQIVND (reference sequence). This CDR3 is built from 14 residues. The CDR3 nucleotides are TGTGCCAGTACCTATGACAAGAACACCGGGGAGCTGTTTTTT. This encodes CASTYDKNTGELFF.